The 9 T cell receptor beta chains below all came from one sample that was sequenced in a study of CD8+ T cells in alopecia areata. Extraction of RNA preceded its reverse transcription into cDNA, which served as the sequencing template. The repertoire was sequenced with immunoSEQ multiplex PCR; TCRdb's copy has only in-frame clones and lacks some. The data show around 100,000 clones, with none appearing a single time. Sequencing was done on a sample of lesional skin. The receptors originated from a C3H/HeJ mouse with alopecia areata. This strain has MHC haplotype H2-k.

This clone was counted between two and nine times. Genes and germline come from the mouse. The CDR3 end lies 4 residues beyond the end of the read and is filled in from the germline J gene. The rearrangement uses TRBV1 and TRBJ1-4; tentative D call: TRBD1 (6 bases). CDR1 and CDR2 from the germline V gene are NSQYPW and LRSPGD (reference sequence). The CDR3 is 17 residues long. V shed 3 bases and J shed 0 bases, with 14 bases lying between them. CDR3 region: CTCSARPGTFSNERLFF. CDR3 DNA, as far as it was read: TGCACCTGCAGTGCGCGCCCCGGGACATTTTCCAACGAA.

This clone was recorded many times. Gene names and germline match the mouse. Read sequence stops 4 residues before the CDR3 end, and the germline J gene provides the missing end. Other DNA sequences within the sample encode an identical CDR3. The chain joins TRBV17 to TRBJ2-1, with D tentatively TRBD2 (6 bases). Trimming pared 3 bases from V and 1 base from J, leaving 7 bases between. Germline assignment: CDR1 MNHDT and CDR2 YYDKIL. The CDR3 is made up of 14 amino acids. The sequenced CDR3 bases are TGTGCTAGCAGTAGTACTGGGAACTATGCT. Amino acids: CASSSTGNYA. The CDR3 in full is CASSSTGNYAEQFF.

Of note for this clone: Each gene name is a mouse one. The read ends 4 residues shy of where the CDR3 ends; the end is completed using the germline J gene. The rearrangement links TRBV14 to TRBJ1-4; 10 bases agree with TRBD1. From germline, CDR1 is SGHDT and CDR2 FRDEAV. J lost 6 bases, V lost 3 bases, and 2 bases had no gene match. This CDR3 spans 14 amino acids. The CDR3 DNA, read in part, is TGTGCCAGCAGTTCCGGGACAGGGGACGAA. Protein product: CASSSGTGDE. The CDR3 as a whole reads CASSSGTGDERLFF.

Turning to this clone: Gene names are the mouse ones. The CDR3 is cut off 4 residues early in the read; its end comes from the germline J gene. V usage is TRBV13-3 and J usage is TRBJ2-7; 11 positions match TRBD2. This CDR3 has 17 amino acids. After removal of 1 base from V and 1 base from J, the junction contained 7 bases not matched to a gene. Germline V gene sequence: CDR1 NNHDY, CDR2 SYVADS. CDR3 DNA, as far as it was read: TGTGCCAGCAGTGATTCCCTCCGGGACTGGGGGTCCTAT. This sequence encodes CASSDSLRDWGSY. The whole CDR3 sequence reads CASSDSLRDWGSYEQYF.

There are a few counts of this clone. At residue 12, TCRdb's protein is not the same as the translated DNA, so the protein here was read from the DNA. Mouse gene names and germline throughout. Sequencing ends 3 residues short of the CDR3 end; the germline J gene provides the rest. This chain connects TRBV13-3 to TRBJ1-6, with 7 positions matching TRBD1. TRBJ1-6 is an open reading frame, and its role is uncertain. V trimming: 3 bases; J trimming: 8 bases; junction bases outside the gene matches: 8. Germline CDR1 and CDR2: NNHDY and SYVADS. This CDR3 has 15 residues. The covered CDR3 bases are TGTGCCAGCAGTGGGGACAGAGGGAGAGATTCGCCC. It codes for CASSGDRGRDSP. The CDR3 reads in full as CASSGDRGRDSPLYF.

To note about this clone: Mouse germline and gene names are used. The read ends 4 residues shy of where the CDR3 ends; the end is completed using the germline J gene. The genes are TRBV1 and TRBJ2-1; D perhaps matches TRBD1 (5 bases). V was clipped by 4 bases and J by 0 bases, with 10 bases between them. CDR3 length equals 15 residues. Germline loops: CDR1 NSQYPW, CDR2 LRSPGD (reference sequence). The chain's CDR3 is CTCSVRTLNYAEQFF. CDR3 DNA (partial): TGCACCTGCAGTGTCCGGACACTTAACTATGCT.

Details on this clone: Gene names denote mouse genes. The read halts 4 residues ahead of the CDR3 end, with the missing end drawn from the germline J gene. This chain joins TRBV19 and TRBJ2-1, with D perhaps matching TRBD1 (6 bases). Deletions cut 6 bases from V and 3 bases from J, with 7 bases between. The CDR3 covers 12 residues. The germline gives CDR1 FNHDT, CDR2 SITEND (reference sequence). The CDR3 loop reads CASKTGYAEQFF. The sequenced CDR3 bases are TGTGCCAGCAAGACAGGCTATGCT.

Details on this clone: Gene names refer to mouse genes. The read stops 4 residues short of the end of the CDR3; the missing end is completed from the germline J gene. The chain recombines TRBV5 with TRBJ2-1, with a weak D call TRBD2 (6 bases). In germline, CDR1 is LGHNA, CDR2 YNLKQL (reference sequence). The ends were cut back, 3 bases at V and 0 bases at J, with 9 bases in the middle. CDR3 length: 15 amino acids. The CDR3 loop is CASSHRLVNYAEQFF. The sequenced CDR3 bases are TGTGCCAGCAGCCATCGACTGGTTAACTATGCT.

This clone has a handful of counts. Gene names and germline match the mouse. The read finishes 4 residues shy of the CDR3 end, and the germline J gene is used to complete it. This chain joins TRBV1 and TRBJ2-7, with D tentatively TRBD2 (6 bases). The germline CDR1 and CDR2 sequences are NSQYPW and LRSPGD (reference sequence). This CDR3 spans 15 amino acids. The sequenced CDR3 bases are TGCACCTGCAGTGCTTCCGGGACTTTCCTTTAT. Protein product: CTCSASGTFLY. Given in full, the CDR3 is CTCSASGTFLYEQYF.